Below are 4 T cell receptor beta chains sequenced from a single sample in a study of regulatory T cells in long-lasting Graves disease. Indicated time point: newly diagnosed GD, antithyroid drugs for less than 3 months. Scientists built the TCR library using RNA that was extracted from PBMCs. To make TCR beta libraries, researchers used iRepertoire HTBI primers and Arm-PCR of CDR3 regions. In TCRdb, the multiplex PCR reads were re-called with MiXCR into one record per CDR3 protein. The table lists 380,000 or so distinct CDR3 sequences, about 17% of them singletons. The same specimen was also included in a second study, on T cells in Graves' hyperthyroidism and ophthalmopathy.

Here the sequenced sample was peripheral blood mononuclear cells (PBMCs), taken at new diagnosis, from a patient treated with antithyroid drugs. The receptors here all came from a woman between 18 and 29 years old with Graves disease.

This clonotype was picked up many times. The chain joins TRBV6-5 to TRBJ2-7, with TRBD1 as a possible D gene (6 bases). The CDR3 is 14 amino acids. Germline V gives CDR1 MNHEY, CDR2 SVGAGI. V was cut by 2 bases and J by 1 base, with 9 bases left in between. The CDR3 nucleotides read TGTGCCAGCAGTTACACGGGACAATCCTACGAGCAGTACTTC. This gives the protein CASSYTGQSYEQYF.

This rearrangement joins TRBV18 to TRBJ2-7; possible D gene TRBD2, 6 bases. Trimming took 3 bases from V and 7 from J, leaving 16 bases between them. The CDR3 is 14 amino acids. Germline CDR1 KGHSH, CDR2 LQKENI. This chain's CDR3 is CASSPPGRIGEQYF. As DNA, the CDR3 is TGTGCCAGCTCACCCCCAGGGAGGATCGGGGAGCAGTACTTC.

The sample holds many counts of this clonotype. For the CDR3, the DNA is TGTGCCAGCAGTGAAGTTCGAGCGGGAGCCATTGAGCAGTTCTTC. Its translation: CASSEVRAGAIEQFF. This rearrangement joins TRBV6-1 to TRBJ2-1; 8 bases agree with TRBD2. The germline V gene encodes CDR1 MNHNS and CDR2 SASEGT. V lost 1 base and J lost 9; bases outside the gene matches: 8. The CDR3 spans 15 residues.

This clonotype showed up many times. V gene TRBV3-1 combines with J gene TRBJ1-4; no reliable D call. The CDR3 is 15 amino acids. Germline loops: CDR1 LGHDT, CDR2 YNNKEL (reference sequence). V gave up 4 bases and J gave up 0 bases, with 9 bases separating them. The CDR3 region is CASSPDFATNEKLFF. The CDR3 DNA sequence: TGTGCCAGCAGCCCCGACTTCGCAACTAATGAAAAACTGTTTTTT. Looking up the rest from reference TRBV3-1 and TRBJ1-4 gives the full variable domain: DTAVSQTPKYLVTQMGNDKSIKCEQNLGHDTMYWYKQDSKKFLKIMFSYNNKELIINETVPNRFSPKSPDKAHLNLHINSLELGDSAVYFCASSPDFATNEKLFFGSGTQLSVL.